A selection of T cell receptor beta chains follows, all from one sample in a study of T cell responses to AZD1222 COVID-19 vaccine. Data came from immunoSEQ multiplex PCR; TCRdb stores just in-frame clones and leaves some out. The top ten hold under 6% of the sample, which has 150,000 to 200,000 clones, 90% to 95% seen once. The sequencing used peripheral blood, collected 28 days after the second AZD1222 dose. These TCRs come from an adult who received the AZD1222 COVID-19 vaccine. The CDR3 runs from the conserved cysteine through the conserved F or W. D genes are given only for firm matches. The size entry is marked missing in some rows and otherwise reads once, few, many or a size class.

TRBJ1-1 - TRBV4-1 18 TRBD1 TGCGCCAGCAGCCCCCGACAGGGATTTGTTGGGATGAACACTGAAGCTTTCTTT CASSPRQGFVGMNTEAFF
TRBJ2-1 - TRBV24-1 13 - TGTGCCACCAGTGACCCGACTAGGGATGAGCAGTTCTTC CATSDPTRDEQFF
TRBJ1-1 - TRBV28 12 - TGTGCCAGCAGCCAGGGCCTGGGGGAAGCTTTCTTT CASSQGLGEAFF
TRBJ2-5 once TRBV2 16 - TGTGCCAGCAGTGATCTTAGCGGTCTGAGCGGGGAGACCCAGTACTTC CASSDLSGLSGETQYF
TRBJ2-5 once TRBV6-1 14 - TGTGCCAGCAGTGAAGTGCAAATTTGGGAGACCCAGTACTTC CASSEVQIWETQYF
TRBJ2-1 - TRBV11-2 16 - TGTGCCAGCAGCTTAGGATACGGCGGGACTGCAGATGAGCAGTTCTTC CASSLGYGGTADEQFF
TRBJ1-1 once TRBV12-3/TRBV12-4 13 - TGTGCCAGCAGTGTCTCCGCCATAACTGAAGCTTTCTTT CASSVSAITEAFF
TRBJ2-2 - TRBV5-1 18 TRBD2 TGCGCCAGCAGCCCCCAGGGGCTAGCGGGAGGGCCAACCGGGGAGCTGTTTTTT CASSPQGLAGGPTGELFF
TRBJ1-2 - TRBV11-2 15 - TGTGCCAGCAGCTCGTCCCTGCAGGGTGTCTATGGCTACACCTTC CASSSSLQGVYGYTF
TRBJ1-1 - TRBV7-2 12 - TGTGCCAGCAGCTTAGAGAACACTGAAGCTTTCTTT CASSLENTEAFF
TRBJ2-7 - TRBV2 14 TRBD1 TGTGCCAGCAGGACCACAGGGGGCTCTTACGAGCAGTACTTC CASRTTGGSYEQYF
TRBJ2-7 - TRBV5-1 13 - TGCGCCAGCAGCTTGGTTGGGGGCTACGAGCAGTACTTC CASSLVGGYEQYF
TRBJ2-3 - TRBV4-1 17 - TGCGCCAGCAGCCAAGGGCTGGGGGCCGTTGGGACAGATACGCAGTATTTT CASSQGLGAVGTDTQYF
TRBJ1-1 once TRBV20-1 10 - TGCAGTGCTAGAGGGCAGCAAGCTTTCTTT CSARGQQAFF
TRBJ1-2 - TRBV4-2 13 - TGTGCCAGCAGCCAAGGCTTCGCTTATGGCTACACCTTC CASSQGFAYGYTF
TRBJ1-5 - TRBV5-1 14 - TGCGCCAGCAGCAGGGGAGGGTTGGATCAGCCCCAGCATTTT CASSRGGLDQPQHF
TRBJ1-5 - TRBV6-5 13 - TGTGCCAGCAGTCGTAATAGCAATCAGCCCCAGCATTTT CASSRNSNQPQHF
TRBJ1-2 few TRBV4-1 15 TRBD1 TGCGCCAGCAGCCAACCTGGACAGGTGGTATATGGCTACACCTTC CASSQPGQVVYGYTF
TRBJ1-5 - TRBV30 17 - TGTGCCTGGGGGACCGGGACCTCTCATCGGGGCAATCAGCCCCAGCATTTT CAWGTGTSHRGNQPQHF
TRBJ2-3 - TRBV28 15 - TGTGCCAGCAGTTTCCCCCTCTTGGGCACAGATACGCAGTATTTT CASSFPLLGTDTQYF
TRBJ1-5 - TRBV24-1 17 - TGTGCCACCAGTGATTTGTGGGCGAGCGTCCCCAATCAGCCCCAGCATTTT CATSDLWASVPNQPQHF
TRBJ2-7 - TRBV7-9 12 - TGTGCCAGCAGCCCTACTACATACGAGCAGTACTTC CASSPTTYEQYF
TRBJ2-7 - TRBV14 15 - TGTGCCAGCAGCCAGACCCGGGGCAGACCGTACGAGCAGTACTTC CASSQTRGRPYEQYF
TRBJ2-7 - TRBV7-2 16 TRBD2 TGTGCCAGCAGCCTAATTTGGACTAGCGGGGGGTACGAGCAGTACTTC CASSLIWTSGGYEQYF
TRBJ1-4 - TRBV20-1 10 - TGCAGTGCTAGACAGGGAAAACTGTTTTTT CSARQGKLFF
TRBJ1-5 - TRBV10-3 16 - TGTGCCATCAGTGAGAACGACAAGGGCTTAAATCAGCCCCAGCATTTT CAISENDKGLNQPQHF
TRBJ2-3 - TRBV27 16 - TGTGCCAGCAGCTCCCTGGGTCGGGGCTCAACAGATACGCAGTATTTT CASSSLGRGSTDTQYF
TRBJ1-1 - TRBV6-1 16 - TGTGCCAGCAGTGAAGTTTTTGACGGGCGGACCACTGAAGCTTTCTTT CASSEVFDGRTTEAFF
TRBJ2-7 - TRBV10-3 14 TRBD2 TGTGCCATCAGGGCGACTAGCGGGAGCAACGAGCAGTACTTC CAIRATSGSNEQYF
TRBJ1-2 - TRBV7-9 16 TRBD1 TGTGCCAGCAGCCCAATCGGGACAGAGTCTAACTATGGCTACACCTTC CASSPIGTESNYGYTF
TRBJ1-1 - TRBV19 15 TRBD1 TGTGCCAGTAGTCGTGCGGGACAGATGAACACTGAAGCTTTCTTT CASSRAGQMNTEAFF
TRBJ1-5 - TRBV28 14 - TGTGCCAGCAGTGAGGTTACGGGCAATCAGCCCCAGCATTTT CASSEVTGNQPQHF
TRBJ2-7 once TRBV3-1/TRBV3-2 17 TRBD2 TGTGCCAGCAGCCAAGATTTCGGGAGGGCGGCCTCCTACGAGCAGTACTTC CASSQDFGRAASYEQYF
TRBJ1-1 - TRBV6-1 11 - TGTGCCAGCAGTGAAGAAAGTGAAGCTTTCTTT CASSEESEAFF
TRBJ2-3 - TRBV7-9 16 TRBD2 TGTGCCAGCAGCTCCAGTACTAGCGGGAATACAGATACGCAGTATTTT CASSSSTSGNTDTQYF
TRBJ2-7 - TRBV5-6 15 TRBD2 TGTGCCAGCAGGCGACTAGCGGGAGACCCCTACGAGCAGTACTTC CASRRLAGDPYEQYF
TRBJ2-3 - TRBV11-2 14 - TGTGCCAGCAGCTTAGATAGGGGGGCAGATACGCAGTATTTT CASSLDRGADTQYF
TRBJ1-4 - TRBV4-1 17 - TGCGCCAGCAGCCCAGCCGACCGGGGGGTCACTAATGAAAAACTGTTTTTT CASSPADRGVTNEKLFF
TRBJ2-1 few TRBV4-1 17 TRBD2 TGCGCCAGCAGTGATCGAACACTAGCGGGAGTGGGAAATGAGCAGTTCTTC CASSDRTLAGVGNEQFF